This T cell receptor beta chain was documented in a study of Ad26.COV2.S vaccination and SARS-CoV-2 variants. Whole-study context: Donor participated within the Ad26.COV2.S arm of the COV1001 trial.

Indicated treatment: some 20 received Ad26.COV2.S at low or high dose, single or two shots; 5 received placebo; per-sample allocation not given. On day 63 after the first injection, vaccine and placebo recipients gave samples. Germline V gene data show CDR1 as LNHNV and CDR2 as YYDKDF (reference sequence). The CDR3 has 19 residues. Trimming removed 1 base at V and 0 bases at J, with 19 bases between. Study-wide points: An underestimation of total T cell responses may have resulted from the TCR breadth and depth analyses. Vaccine and placebo recipients had comparable breadth of non-spike TCRs. Reported findings describe substantial breadth in spike-specific CD8+ and CD4+ T cell responses following vaccination.

Sequencing used immunoSEQ multiplex PCR; TCRdb keeps in-frame clones, though not all of them. The table records 400,000 to 450,000 clones, less than 95% of them present only once. In regard to this clone: Its antigen is not known.

The sample was peripheral blood, taken in a trial of Ad26.COV2.S vaccine versus placebo. This clonotype was sampled from a person aged 18-60 years who received the Ad26.COV2.S COVID-19 vaccine or a placebo. The chain recombines TRBV15 with TRBJ2-1, with D hard to call. The CDR3: CATSRGGAKTQGSYNEQFF. CDR3 nucleotides: TGTGCCACCAGCAGAGGAGGAGCTAAAACACAAGGCTCCTACAATGAGCAGTTCTTC.